These T cell receptor beta chains were read from a single sample in a study of blood T cell repertoires in COVID-19. Some clones are missing from TCRdb's copy, which holds only in-frame ones; the method was immunoSEQ multiplex PCR. The repertoire consists of approximately 110,000 clones, with approximately 88% occurring once and the leading ten covering 0.7% to 1%. Sequencing was performed on peripheral blood. All receptors come from a woman in her 70s with acute or convalescent COVID-19. Each CDR3 is given with its conserved first and last residue. Fields, in order: V gene, clone size, D gene, J gene, CDR3 DNA, CDR3 protein. The D gene is left open where the match is weak. Size is stated for part of the rows, as once, few or many counts, or as a class when the clone is expanded.

>TRBV6-4|.|.|TRBJ2-1
TGTGCCAGCAGTGACTCGGTGCGGCCCGAGGGACACCTGACGAGGGAGATTGTCTACAATGAGCAGTTCTTC
CASSDSVRPEGHLTREIVYNEQFF
>TRBV11-2|.|.|TRBJ2-1
TGTGCCAGCAGCTTAGATCGAAGTAGGGAGAGAAACAATGAGCAGTTCTTC
CASSLDRSRERNNEQFF
>TRBV5-4|many|.|TRBJ1-1
TGTGCCAGCAGCTTGGCTCAGGGAAGAGCTTTCTTT
CASSLAQGRAFF
>TRBV7-3|.|.|TRBJ1-1
TGTGCCAGCAGCTCTTCCAGGGACACTGAAGCTTTCTTT
CASSSSRDTEAFF
>TRBV2|.|TRBD2|TRBJ2-3
TGTGCCAGCAGTAGTGGGACTAGCGGGGGGAGAGAAACGCAGTATTTT
CASSSGTSGGRETQYF
>TRBV5-1|.|TRBD1|TRBJ1-2
TGCGCCAGCAGCTTGGTACCAGGGGGCAGCGATGGCTACACCTTC
CASSLVPGGSDGYTF
>TRBV6-5|once|TRBD2|TRBJ2-7
TGTGCCAGCAGTTATATGCCTAGCGGGAGCTACGAGCAGTACTTC
CASSYMPSGSYEQYF
>TRBV5-6|.|TRBD1|TRBJ1-2
TGTGCCAGCAGCTTCGGACAGGGAGTCTATGGCTACACCTTC
CASSFGQGVYGYTF
>TRBV3-1/TRBV3-2|.|TRBD1|TRBJ1-2
TGTGCCAGCAGCTCTCAGGGGGACTTAGGCTACACCTTC
CASSSQGDLGYTF
>TRBV3-1/TRBV3-2|.|TRBD2|TRBJ2-1
TGTGCCAGCAGCCCGTTAGCGGGGGGGGGATACAATGAGCAGTTCTTC
CASSPLAGGGYNEQFF
>TRBV19|.|TRBD2|TRBJ2-1
TGTGCCAGTAGGGGGAGCGGGAATCTCGACAATGAGCAGTTCTTC
CASRGSGNLDNEQFF
>TRBV10-3|.|TRBD1|TRBJ1-3
TGTGCCATCAGTCGACCCGGACAGGTCTCTGGAAACACCATATATTTT
CAISRPGQVSGNTIYF
>TRBV27|.|.|TRBJ2-1
TGTGCCAGCAGTTCGAGTTCCAATGAGCAGTTCTTC
CASSSSSNEQFF
>TRBV18|few|TRBD2|TRBJ2-7
TGTGCCAGCTCACGGACTAGTGACTACGAGCAGTACTTC
CASSRTSDYEQYF
>TRBV6-2/TRBV6-3|once|.|TRBJ2-7
TGTGCCAGCAGTTCCATTGAACAGGGTAACGAGCAGTACTTC
CASSSIEQGNEQYF
>TRBV29-1|.|TRBD1|TRBJ2-3
TGCAGCGTGGTACCTACAGGGGCTTTCACAGATACGCAGTATTTT
CSVVPTGAFTDTQYF
>TRBV6-6|.|.|TRBJ1-1
TGTGCCAGCAGTTACGAATTGAGAGGGGAAGCTTTCTTT
CASSYELRGEAFF
>TRBV6-5|once|.|TRBJ1-1
TGTGCCAGCAGGCGAGGGAAGGACACTGAAGCTTTCTTT
CASRRGKDTEAFF
>TRBV11-3|.|TRBD1|TRBJ1-1
TGTGCCAGCAGCGTCGACAGGGCCACTGAAGCTTTCTTT
CASSVDRATEAFF
>TRBV7-9|.|.|TRBJ1-3
TGTGCCAGCAGCGTGGGGGGGCCTGGAAACACCATATATTTT
CASSVGGPGNTIYF
>TRBV5-1|.|.|TRBJ1-1
TGCGCCAGCAGCTTGGGAGGGAGCCGGAACACTGAAGCTTTCTTT
CASSLGGSRNTEAFF
>TRBV19|.|.|TRBJ1-1
TGTGCCAGTACTCCCCGACACACTAGTACCACTGAAGCTTTCTTT
CASTPRHTSTTEAFF
>TRBV18|.|TRBD1|TRBJ2-7
TGTGCCAGCTCACCGCGTACTCCGGGACAGGGGATCCACGAGCAGTACTTC
CASSPRTPGQGIHEQYF
>TRBV7-6|.|TRBD1|TRBJ2-3
TGTGCCAGCAGCCTAAGAGGACAGGGGGCGACCACAGATACGCAGTATTTT
CASSLRGQGATTDTQYF
>TRBV19|.|TRBD2|TRBJ2-5
TGTGCCAGTAGTATGTCGGCGTCGGGAGGGCCTGGAGAGACCCAGTACTTC
CASSMSASGGPGETQYF
>TRBV5-8|once|.|TRBJ2-6
TGTGCCAGCCTACCCACGGGGGCCAACGTCCTGACTTTC
CASLPTGANVLTF
>TRBV3-1/TRBV3-2|.|TRBD2|TRBJ2-2
TGTGCCAGCAGCCTAAGACTAGCGGATACCGGGGAGCTGTTTTTT
CASSLRLADTGELFF
>TRBV6-1|.|.|TRBJ2-3
TGTGCCAGCAGTGAGCTGAATGCGGGGGCAAGCACAGATACGCAGTATTTT
CASSELNAGASTDTQYF
>TRBV7-8|.|.|TRBJ1-3
TGTGCCAGCAGCTTAGCGAGGTCGTCTGGAAACACCATATATTTT
CASSLARSSGNTIYF
>TRBV18|.|.|TRBJ1-2
TGTGCCAGCTCAGCGAAGGTTGACAGTGGGGTTGCTGGCTACACCTTC
CASSAKVDSGVAGYTF
>TRBV5-6|.|.|TRBJ2-7
TGTGCCAGCACCTCCGACAGCAAGGGAATCTACGAGCAGTACTTC
CASTSDSKGIYEQYF
>TRBV19|.|.|TRBJ1-2
TGTGCCAGTAGTATGGGGACACGACGGGGAGGCTACACCTTC
CASSMGTRRGGYTF
>TRBV19|few|TRBD1|TRBJ1-1
TGTGCCAGTAGCCTGGACAGGGGGATAGTAACTGAAGCTTTCTTT
CASSLDRGIVTEAFF
>TRBV10-1|.|TRBD2|TRBJ2-2
TGCGCCAGCAGTGACGGGAGGGCAAGTCTCGGCACCGGGGAGCTGTTTTTT
CASSDGRASLGTGELFF
>TRBV7-8|.|TRBD1|TRBJ1-1
TGTGCCAGCAGCCGCCGGACAGGGGGGGACACTGAAGCTTTCTTT
CASSRRTGGDTEAFF
>TRBV6-5|.|TRBD1|TRBJ1-1
TGTGCCAGCAGTCCTCGGACAGGGGACACTGAAGCTTTCTTT
CASSPRTGDTEAFF
>TRBV9|.|.|TRBJ2-7
TGTGCCAGCAGCGTAGAGGCGGGCGCCTACGAGCAGTACTTC
CASSVEAGAYEQYF
>TRBV28|.|.|TRBJ2-7
TGTGCCAGCAGTTCAGGAAATGGCGAGCAGTACTTC
CASSSGNGEQYF
>TRBV6-6|.|.|TRBJ1-4
TGTGCCAGCAGTTTGGGACTTACTAATGAAAAACTGTTTTTT
CASSLGLTNEKLFF
>TRBV30|.|.|TRBJ2-4
TGTGCCTGGAGGTCCAGGACTGTCGCCAAAAACATTCAGTACTTC
CAWRSRTVAKNIQYF
>TRBV2|.|TRBD1|TRBJ1-5
TGTGCCAGCAGTGAAATAGGGACAGGTCGTAATCAGCCCCAGCATTTT
CASSEIGTGRNQPQHF
>TRBV20-1|.|.|TRBJ1-4
TGCAGTGCTAGTCTTTTGACAGGTTTAAATGAAAAACTGTTTTTT
CSASLLTGLNEKLFF
>TRBV6-6|once|TRBD1|TRBJ1-1
TGTGCCAGCAGTCCAATACTGTTTTCTGGGACAGGGAGGACTGAAGCTTTCTTT
CASSPILFSGTGRTEAFF
>TRBV11-1|.|.|TRBJ2-1
TGTGCCAGCAGCTCTCGGGTCCGAGGGAATGAGCAGTTCTTC
CASSSRVRGNEQFF
>TRBV12-3/TRBV12-4|.|.|TRBJ2-7
TGTGCCAGCAGTTCGACATTCTACGAGCAGTACTTC
CASSSTFYEQYF
>TRBV9|.|.|TRBJ2-4
TGTGCCAGCAGCGTAAGTCTCGGGTCGAAAAACATTCAGTACTTC
CASSVSLGSKNIQYF
>TRBV5-4|.|TRBD2|TRBJ2-5
TGTGCCAGCAGCCTGGTAGCTAGCGGGGGTCAGACCCAGTACTTC
CASSLVASGGQTQYF
>TRBV19|.|TRBD2|TRBJ2-5
TGTGCCAGCTCGGGACTAGCGTTGGAGACCCAGTACTTC
CASSGLALETQYF
>TRBV5-1|once|.|TRBJ1-1
TGCGCCAGCAGCATCGGCCGGGACACCAACACTGAAGCTTTCTTT
CASSIGRDTNTEAFF
>TRBV7-2|.|.|TRBJ2-6
TGTGCCAGCAGCCAGGGATCTGGGGCCAACGTCCTGACTTTC
CASSQGSGANVLTF
>TRBV6-4|.|.|TRBJ2-3
TGTGCCAGCAGTGAGGGGGCTAGCACAGATACGCAGTATTTT
CASSEGASTDTQYF
>TRBV27|.|TRBD2|TRBJ2-5
TGTGCCAGCAGGGCTAGCGGGGGGGCCCAAGAGACCCAGTACTTC
CASRASGGAQETQYF
>TRBV28|.|TRBD2|TRBJ2-1
TGTGCCAGCAGCCAGAGCGGGGGGGACAATGAGCAGTTCTTC
CASSQSGGDNEQFF
>TRBV6-6|.|.|TRBJ2-1
TGTGCCAGCACCGGACTTAGGAATGAGCAGTTCTTC
CASTGLRNEQFF
>TRBV6-2/TRBV6-3|few|.|TRBJ1-5
TGTGCCAGCAGCACCCACACCGGGGTACTCAATCAGCCCCAGCATTTT
CASSTHTGVLNQPQHF
>TRBV11-2|few|TRBD1|TRBJ1-6
TGTGCCAGCAGCATCCGGGACAGATTTAATTCACCCCTCCACTTT
CASSIRDRFNSPLHF
>TRBV5-8|.|TRBD1|TRBJ1-1
TGTGCCAGAACTACCACAGGGGTATCCACTGAAGCTTTCTTT
CARTTTGVSTEAFF
>TRBV7-6|once|TRBD2|TRBJ2-5
TGTGCCAGCAGCTCCTACCGAACTAGCGGGGACGAGACCCAGTACTTC
CASSSYRTSGDETQYF